Below, 10 T cell receptor beta chains from the same sample are listed, as sequenced in a study of blood T cells in healthy people across ages (dated by TCRdb to the mid-2010s). Library preparation was by 5' RACE. TCRdb shows the sequencer as Illumina HiSeq 2500. A second PCR of about 7 to 12 cycles was performed with a sample-barcoded 5' primer and a J-beta primer mix. In TCRdb, the public reads were trimmed at Q25 with fastp and aligned with MiXCR, with productive beta chains retained. One record per CDR3 amino acid sequence lists the most common genes and DNA. Recorded for this sample are around 900,000 distinct CDR3 sequences; 25% to 35% of them occurred a single time. The ten most abundant clones make up approximately 15% of the sample. The sequenced sample consisted of blood. All receptors derive from a woman of 80 years or more in good health.

CDR3 bases: TGTGCCAGCCGACCCGGACAGGGAAATCGCGAAGCTTTCTTT. Translation: CASRPGQGNREAFF. The chain employs TRBV7-2 and TRBJ1-1; 8 bases line up with TRBD1. Per germline, CDR1 SGHTA and CDR2 FQGNSA. CDR3 size: 14 residues. J lost 8 bases, V lost 8 bases, and 13 bases had no gene match.

About this clonotype itself: One end of the junction does not line up with germline, which may come from a read error. The V and J genes are TRBV7-9 and TRBJ1-1; 7 nucleotides agree with TRBD1. The CDR3 has 14 residues. The germline V gene has CDR1 SEHNR and CDR2 FQNEAQ (reference sequence). The CDR3 region is CAGSARGMNTEAFF. The CDR3 coding sequence is TGTGCCGGCAGCGCCAGGGGGATGAACACTGAAGCTTTCTTT.

In the case of this clonotype: A much bigger clone sits one base away, suggesting this may be a read error. The rearrangement uses TRBV6-4 and TRBJ2-7; 7 nucleotides match TRBD1. There are 13 residues in the CDR3. CDR1 MRHNA and CDR2 SNTAGT come from the germline V gene. The CDR3 is CASNDGTEYGQYF. DNA of the CDR3: TGTGCCAGCAATGATGGGACAGAATACGGGCAGTACTTC.

This clonotype was counted only a few times. This chain links TRBV6-1 with TRBJ2-1; 8 bases are a match to TRBD1. Germline CDR1 MNHNS, CDR2 SASEGT. J gave up 4 bases and V 6 bases, and 17 bases lay outside the gene matches. CDR3 length: 18 residues. In DNA form, the CDR3 reads TGTGCCAGCAGCGGGGGACAGGTACAGACTAGTGGATACAATGAGCAGTTCTTC. Protein: CASSGGQVQTSGYNEQFF.

This clonotype came up many times. The J gene is TRBJ1-2, the V gene TRBV5-1; D gene unclear. Germline values: CDR1 SGHRS, CDR2 YFSETQ. V lost 4 bases and J 0 bases, leaving 10 bases between the germline ends. CDR3 size: 14 residues. The CDR3 region has the DNA TGCGCCAGCAGCCGAGAGGGCCCTAACTATGGCTACACCTTC. Protein: CASSREGPNYGYTF. The entire variable domain, with the rest obtained from reference TRBV5-1 and TRBJ1-2, is as follows: KAGVTQTPRYLIKTRGQQVTLSCSPISGHRSVSWYQQTPGQGLQFLFEYFSETQRNKGNFPGRFSGRQFSNSRSEMNVSTLELGDSALYLCASSREGPNYGYTFGSGTRLTVV.

In this sample, this clonotype turned up many times. The chain employs TRBV27 and TRBJ1-1; the D is unclear. Germline V gene lookup returns CDR1 MNHEY and CDR2 SMNVEV (reference sequence). The CDR3 runs to 14 residues. Trimming pared 5 bases from V and 4 bases from J, leaving 14 bases between. The CDR3 DNA reads as TGTGCCAGCAGTAAAATAATGGGGATCACTGAAGCTTTCTTT. Translating gives CASSKIMGITEAFF.

This clonotype was picked up one time. The chain employs TRBV7-9 and TRBJ2-5, with D hard to call. The V end lost 5 bases, the J end lost 4 bases, and 20 bases lay between the germline ends. The CDR3 has 16 amino acids. Germline assignment: CDR1 SEHNR and CDR2 FQNEAQ (reference sequence). DNA of the CDR3: TGTGCCAGCAGCCAAGATCCCGGACCCGTCCGAGAGACCCAGTACTTC. Its translation is CASSQDPGPVRETQYF.

This chain uses TRBV7-2 with TRBJ2-3, with 11 bases lining up with TRBD2. V lost 2 bases, J lost 4 bases, and 5 bases stayed unmatched. The CDR3 loop spans 16 amino acids. Germline V lookup: CDR1 SGHTA, CDR2 FQGNSA. The CDR3 coding sequence is TGTGCCAGCAGCTTAAGGCTAGCGGGGGGCGCAGATACGCAGTATTTT. Translation: CASSLRLAGGADTQYF.

V usage is TRBV20-1 and J usage is TRBJ1-1; 9 bases align to TRBD1. Germline CDR1 reads DFQATT; CDR2 reads SNEGSKA (reference sequence). V shed 0 bases, J shed 0 bases, and the junction held 17 bases outside the gene matches. The CDR3 is made up of 20 amino acids. The CDR3 reads CSARDSLGYRGPLMNTEAFF. As DNA, the CDR3 is TGCAGTGCTAGAGATTCGCTAGGGTACAGGGGGCCCTTGATGAACACTGAAGCTTTCTTT.

This clonotype was found a few times. This sequence joins TRBV2 and TRBJ2-7; 8 nucleotides agree with TRBD2. The CDR3 spans 13 residues. J was trimmed by 6 bases and V by 8 bases; bases with no gene match: 9. Germline CDR1 SNHLY, CDR2 FYNNEI. The CDR3 reads CASGAGGRLEQYF. The CDR3 coding sequence is TGTGCCAGCGGGGCGGGGGGAAGGCTCGAGCAGTACTTC.